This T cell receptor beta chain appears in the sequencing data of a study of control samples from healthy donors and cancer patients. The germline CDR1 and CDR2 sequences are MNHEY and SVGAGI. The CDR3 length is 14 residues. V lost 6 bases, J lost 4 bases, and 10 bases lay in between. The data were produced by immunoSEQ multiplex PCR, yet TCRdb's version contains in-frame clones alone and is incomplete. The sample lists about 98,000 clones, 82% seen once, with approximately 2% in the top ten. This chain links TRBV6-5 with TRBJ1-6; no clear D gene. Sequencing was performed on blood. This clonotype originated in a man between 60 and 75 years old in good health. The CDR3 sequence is CASSSGPYNSPLHF. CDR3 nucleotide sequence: TGTGCCAGCAGCTCGGGCCCTTATAATTCACCCCTCCACTTT.